The 3 T cell receptor beta chains below come from one sample, sequenced in a study of blood T cell repertoires in COVID-19. The protocol was immunoSEQ multiplex PCR, while the TCRdb copy is restricted to in-frame clones and leaves out a portion. The sample includes 130,000 or so clones, approximately 86% seen only once; the top ten take 1.5%. The specimen was peripheral blood. These receptors were taken from a woman aged 60-75 years with acute or convalescent COVID-19.

The chain uses TRBV3-1 (or the pseudogene TRBV3-2) and TRBJ1-2; no clear D. Trimming removed 0 bases at V and 6 bases at J, with 11 bases between. The CDR3 consists of 14 residues. Germline lookup yields CDR1 LGHDT and CDR2 YNNKEL (reference sequence). DNA for the CDR3: TGTGCCAGCAGCCAAGAAGCGATGAACCATGGCTACACCTTC. It codes for CASSQEAMNHGYTF.

V and J are TRBV5-1 and TRBJ2-7, with 10 bases aligning to TRBD2. The junction had 9 bases not matched to a gene; V was cut back by 2 bases and J by 7 bases. Germline assignment: CDR1 SGHRS and CDR2 YFSETQ. This CDR3 has 15 amino acids. CDR3 sequence: CASSLGLAEPGEQYF. CDR3 sequence (DNA): TGCGCCAGCAGCTTAGGACTAGCGGAGCCCGGGGAGCAGTACTTC.

CDR3 region: CASSKLAGWSSYEQYF. In nucleotides, the CDR3 is TGTGCCAGCAGCAAATTAGCGGGGTGGAGCTCCTACGAGCAGTACTTC. The chain recombines TRBV5-6 with TRBJ2-7; the match to TRBD2 covers 8 bases. With V trimmed by 4 bases and J by 0 bases, 9 bases remained unmatched. CDR1 and CDR2 from the germline V gene are SGHDT and YYEEEE. The CDR3 length is 16 residues.